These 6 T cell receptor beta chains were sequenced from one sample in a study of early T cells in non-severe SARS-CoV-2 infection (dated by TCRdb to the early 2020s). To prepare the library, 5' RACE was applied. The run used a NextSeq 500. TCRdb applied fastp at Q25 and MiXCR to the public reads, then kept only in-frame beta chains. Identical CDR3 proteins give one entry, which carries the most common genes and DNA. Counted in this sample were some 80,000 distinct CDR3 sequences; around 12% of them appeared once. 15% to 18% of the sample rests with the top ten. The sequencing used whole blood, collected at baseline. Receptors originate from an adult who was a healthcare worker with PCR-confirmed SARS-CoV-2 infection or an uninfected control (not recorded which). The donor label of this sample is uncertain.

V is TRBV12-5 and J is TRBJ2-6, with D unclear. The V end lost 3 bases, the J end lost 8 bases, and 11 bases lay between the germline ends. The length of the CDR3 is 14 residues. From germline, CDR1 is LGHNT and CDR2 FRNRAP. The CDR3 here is CASGFGWETNVLTF. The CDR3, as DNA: TGTGCTAGTGGTTTCGGATGGGAAACCAACGTCCTGACTTTC.

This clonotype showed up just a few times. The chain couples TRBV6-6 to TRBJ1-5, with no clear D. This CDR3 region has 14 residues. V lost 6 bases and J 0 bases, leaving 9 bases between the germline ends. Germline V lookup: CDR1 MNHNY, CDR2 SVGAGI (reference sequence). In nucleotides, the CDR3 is TGTGCCAGCAGCCGGATAAATAGCAATCAGCCCCAGCATTTT. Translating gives CASSRINSNQPQHF.

Here the CDR3 DNA reads TGTGCCAGCAGCCAAGAGGGATTTCACTACTCCTACGAGCAGTACTTC. Its translation is CASSQEGFHYSYEQYF. This chain uses TRBV3-2 with TRBJ2-7. TRBV3-2 is described as a pseudogene. The CDR3 has 16 residues.

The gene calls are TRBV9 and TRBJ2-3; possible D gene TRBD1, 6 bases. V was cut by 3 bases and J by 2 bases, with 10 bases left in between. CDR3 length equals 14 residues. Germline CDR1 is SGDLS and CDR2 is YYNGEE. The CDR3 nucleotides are TGTGCCAGCAGCGAGGGGGTCGTCACAGATACGCAGTATTTT. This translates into CASSEGVVTDTQYF. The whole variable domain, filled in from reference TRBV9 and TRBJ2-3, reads DSGVTQTPKHLITATGQRVTLRCSPRSGDLSVYWYQQSLDQGLQFLIQYYNGEERAKGNILERFSAQQFPDLHSELNLSSLELGDSALYFCASSEGVVTDTQYFGPGTRLTVL.

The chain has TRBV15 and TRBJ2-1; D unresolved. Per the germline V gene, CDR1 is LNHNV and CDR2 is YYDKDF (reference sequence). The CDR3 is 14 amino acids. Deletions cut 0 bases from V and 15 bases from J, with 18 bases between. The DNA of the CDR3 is TGTGCCACCAGCAGAGATGAGTGGGCCCCTAGACTGTTCTTC. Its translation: CATSRDEWAPRLFF.

As DNA, the CDR3 is TGCGCCAGCAGCCAGAGCGGCCATTCGGAGGATACGCAGTATTTT. It yields the protein CASSQSGHSEDTQYF. The chain recombines TRBV4-1 with TRBJ2-3, with D perhaps TRBD2 (5 bases). This CDR3 is 15 amino acids long. V lost 3 bases, J lost 6 bases, and 16 bases lay in between. Germline V gene lookup returns CDR1 MGHRA and CDR2 YSYEKL.